This TCR beta chain appears in the sequencing data of a study of cytomegalovirus exposure and HLA in healthy donors. Study overall: The Caucasian-associated ancestry cluster held around four fifths of 398 genotyped donors.

Study results and limitations: Per a later analysis, about 15,000 TCR beta sequences showed association with HLA alleles at 0.05 false discovery rate.

The PCR was carried out with 60 Vbeta primers and 13 Jbeta primers. Source study methods: A later analysis counted about 80 million unique TCR beta chains, some 11 million shared. Only in-frame clones appear in the TCRdb table, and some are missing; sequencing was by immunoSEQ multiplex PCR. V and J calls and clone size are as listed in that table; D and trimming were resolved from the DNA. The sample holds 110,000 to 150,000 clones, 55% to 80% seen once. V shed 6 bases and J 7 bases; nucleotides not matched to a gene: 18. Looked up from germline, CDR1 is SGHAT and CDR2 is FQNNGV. This CDR3 is 19 amino acids long. In this sample, this clone turned up once. Its specificity is not known.

The sequenced sample was PBMCs. The chain links TRBV11-2 to TRBJ2-2, with 12 nucleotides matching TRBD2. This TCR was recovered from a human donor in good health. In DNA form, the CDR3 reads TGTGCCAGCAGAACAATCAAACCTAGCGGGAGGGCCGTAGTCGGGGAGCTGTTTTTT. Its translation: CASRTIKPSGRAVVGELFF.